This T cell receptor beta chain was sequenced during a study of radiotherapy plus CTLA-4 blockade in lung cancer. CDR1 is SGHNT and CDR2 is YENEEA in the germline V gene. V shed 5 bases and J 6 bases; nucleotides not matched to a gene: 14. This CDR3 spans 17 amino acids. Method: immunoSEQ multiplex PCR; TCRdb's copy keeps in-frame clones and lacks some. The table includes 95,000 to 150,000 clones, around 90% detected once. The sequence derives from a human donor with non-small cell lung cancer that progressed on radiotherapy plus ipilimumab. The sequencing here drew on peripheral blood, taken from a patient treated with radiotherapy plus ipilimumab. This chain joins TRBV11-3 and TRBJ1-2; 11 bases are a match to TRBD1. The CDR3 sequence: CASSVRTGGGALDGYTF. In DNA, the CDR3 is TGTGCCAGCAGCGTCCGGACAGGGGGCGGTGCTCTGGATGGCTACACCTTC. Full variable domain (rest looked up from reference TRBV11-3 and TRBJ1-2): EAGVVQSPRYKIIEKKQPVAFWCNPISGHNTLYWYLQNLGQGPELLIRYENEEAVDDSQLPKDRFSAERLKGVDSTLKIQPAELGDSAVYLCASSVRTGGGALDGYTFGSGTRLTVV.